Presented here are 26 T cell receptor beta chains from one specimen sequenced in a study of T cell responses to AZD1222 COVID-19 vaccine. The data were produced by immunoSEQ multiplex PCR, yet TCRdb's version contains in-frame clones alone and is incomplete. The sample lists approximately 190,000 clones; around 90% were seen once. This specimen was peripheral blood, taken 28 days after the second dose of the MenACWY control vaccine. Receptors were obtained from an adult who received the MenACWY meningococcal vaccine as a control.

The chain has TRBV6-5 and TRBJ1-4, with 9 bases fitting TRBD1. V shed 0 bases, J shed 6 bases, and the junction held 5 bases outside the gene matches. The CDR3 has 16 amino acids. Germline CDR1 reads MNHEY; CDR2 reads SVGAGI. Written as DNA, the CDR3 is TGTGCCAGCAGTTACTCGATCGACAGGGGGGATGAAAAACTGTTTTTT. Residues: CASSYSIDRGDEKLFF.

DNA of the CDR3: TGTGCCAGCAGCCAAGTTGGGGGATGGGCCGGGGAGCTGTTTTTT. It codes for CASSQVGGWAGELFF. The chain recombines TRBV14 with TRBJ2-2; D tentatively reads TRBD1 or TRBD2 (5 bases each). The CDR3 covers 15 residues. Trimming removed 1 base at V and 6 bases at J, with 12 bases between. Germline CDR1 and CDR2: SGHDN and FVKESK.

V usage is TRBV13 and J usage is TRBJ2-5; the D is unclear. This CDR3 has 18 amino acids. CDR1 and CDR2 (germline): PRHDT, FYEKMQ (reference sequence). Between the trimmed V and J ends, which lost 6 bases and 5 bases, there was a span of 28 bases. The CDR3, as DNA: TGTGCCAGCAGTCCTCGTACAGCGACTGAATCTGAAAGGGAGACCCAGTACTTC. Translating it yields CASSPRTATESERETQYF.

V and J are TRBV28 and TRBJ2-7; no definite D call. Deletions cut 6 bases from V and 7 bases from J, with 7 bases between. In germline, CDR1 is MDHEN, CDR2 SYDVKM. This CDR3 has 10 amino acids. The CDR3: CASRMGEQYF. CDR3 in DNA: TGTGCCAGCAGGATGGGTGAGCAGTACTTC.

The chain has TRBV30 and TRBJ1-2; D ambiguous. CDR3 size: 14 residues. Between the trimmed V and J ends, which lost 2 bases and 8 bases, there was a span of 18 bases. Germline V gives CDR1 GTSNPN, CDR2 SVGIG (reference sequence). The CDR3 bases are TGTGCCTGGAGTACCCTGAGAGGAATAAGCGGCTACACCTTC. As protein: CAWSTLRGISGYTF.

V usage is TRBV5-1 and J usage is TRBJ1-4; 11 positions match TRBD1. Germline CDR1 SGHRS, CDR2 YFSETQ. V was pared by 4 bases and J by 7 bases, with 6 bases of the junction left unmatched. This CDR3 region has 15 residues. The CDR3 bases are TGCGCCAGCAGCCCGGACAGGGGGCGCAGTGAAAAACTGTTTTTT. Amino acid sequence: CASSPDRGRSEKLFF.

The chain combines TRBV9 with TRBJ1-4; unclear D gene. Germline CDR1 SGDLS, CDR2 YYNGEE. The V end was cut by 4 bases, the J end by 7 bases, with 17 bases between. This CDR3 has 15 residues. The CDR3 nucleotides are TGTGCCAGCAGCAGCTTGGCAAGCGTGGGTGAAAAACTGTTTTTT. This codes for CASSSLASVGEKLFF.

The chain employs TRBV3-1 (or the pseudogene TRBV3-2) and TRBJ2-7, with 7 nucleotides matching TRBD2. V was clipped by 7 bases and J by 6 bases; unmatched bases: 12. The CDR3 is 14 residues long. Germline V gene data show CDR1 as LGHDT and CDR2 as YNNKEL (reference sequence). The chain's CDR3 is CASTLGGSDSEQYF. CDR3 bases: TGTGCCAGCACCCTGGGCGGGAGTGACAGCGAGCAGTACTTC.

V is TRBV7-9 and J is TRBJ2-7; D remains ambiguous. Germline-derived CDR1 and CDR2 are SEHNR and FQNEAQ (reference sequence). The CDR3 runs 14 residues. Trimming pared 0 bases from V and 2 bases from J, leaving 8 bases between. The CDR3 spells CASSLAGRTYEQYF. The CDR3 DNA follows: TGTGCCAGCAGCTTAGCGGGTAGGACCTACGAGCAGTACTTC.

The table lists this clone with a count of one. V and J are TRBV28 and TRBJ1-1; 8 bases align to TRBD1. This CDR3 has 12 amino acids. Germline-derived CDR1 and CDR2 are MDHEN and SYDVKM. V was pared by 6 bases and J by 8 bases, with 5 bases of the junction left unmatched. DNA of the CDR3: TGTGCCAGCAGACAAACAGGGGGGGAAGCTTTCTTT. Residues: CASRQTGGEAFF. The whole variable domain, remainder taken from reference TRBV28 and TRBJ1-1, is DVKVTQSSRYLVKRTGEKVFLECVQDMDHENMFWYRQDPGLGLRLIYFSYDVKMKEKGDIPEGYSVSREKKERFSLILESASTNQTSMYLCASRQTGGEAFFGQGTRLTVV.

The J gene is TRBJ1-2, the V gene TRBV5-1, with D hard to call. The CDR3 has 13 amino acids. V was pared by 1 base and J by 3 bases, with 7 bases between. Germline V gene lookup returns CDR1 SGHRS and CDR2 YFSETQ. The DNA of the CDR3 is TGCGCCAGCAGCTTGCAAACAGACTATGGCTACACCTTC. Protein product: CASSLQTDYGYTF.

The V gene is TRBV7-8, the J gene TRBJ1-4; D may be TRBD1 (6 bases). Trimming pared 1 base from V and 4 bases from J, leaving 7 bases between. This CDR3 is built from 14 residues. Germline V CDR1 and CDR2: SGHVS, FQNEAQ. This CDR3 reads CASSLDRVNEKLFF. The CDR3, as DNA: TGTGCCAGCAGCTTAGACAGGGTTAATGAAAAACTGTTTTTT.

The rearrangement uses TRBV27 and TRBJ2-2; D not certain. The germline V gene encodes CDR1 MNHEY and CDR2 SMNVEV (reference sequence). This CDR3 spans 13 amino acids. With 2 bases removed from V and 6 bases from J, the gap between germline ends came to 7 bases. The DNA for the CDR3 is TGTGCCAGCAGTTTAGGGCCGGCCGGGGAGCTGTTTTTT. Protein product: CASSLGPAGELFF.

This chain links TRBV27 with TRBJ2-7; 12 nucleotides align to TRBD1. Trimming cost V 4 bases and J 2 bases; bases outside gene matches: 6. Germline loops: CDR1 MNHEY, CDR2 SMNVEV (reference sequence). CDR3 length: 16 residues. CDR3 region: CASSSPGQGATYEQYF. CDR3 in DNA: TGTGCCAGCAGTTCCCCGGGACAGGGGGCAACCTACGAGCAGTACTTC.

This chain uses TRBV2 with TRBJ2-7; D tentatively reads TRBD1 or TRBD2 (5 bases each). The germline CDR1 and CDR2 sequences are SNHLY and FYNNEI. The CDR3 length is 13 residues. Trimming pared 8 bases from V and 2 bases from J, leaving 13 bases between. CDR3 coding DNA: TGTGCCAGCCGGGACGCCGAACCCTACGAGCAGTACTTC. The encoded protein is CASRDAEPYEQYF.

The chain recombines TRBV5-5 with TRBJ1-1; D is possibly TRBD1 (6 bases). CDR1 and CDR2 from the germline V gene are SGHKS and YYEKEE (reference sequence). The length of the CDR3 is 16 residues. Between the trimmed V and J ends, which lost 6 bases and 1 base, there was a span of 19 bases. CDR3 residues: CASTRQAPDRNTEAFF. The CDR3 region has the DNA TGTGCCAGCACGAGACAGGCCCCTGATCGGAACACTGAAGCTTTCTTT.

The chain is built from TRBV12-3 or TRBV12-4 and TRBJ1-3; D remains ambiguous. The V and J ends lost 5 bases and 3 bases respectively, with 5 bases between them. The CDR3 is 12 amino acids. The CDR3 coding sequence is TGTGCCAGCAGTAGACGTGGAAACACCATATATTTT. Protein product: CASSRRGNTIYF.

Written as DNA, the CDR3 is TGTGCCAGCTCACCTATACGGGAGGCTGAAGCTTTCTTT. Its translation: CASSPIREAEAFF. This chain links TRBV18 with TRBJ1-1; D is unresolved. Trimming removed 3 bases at V and 6 bases at J, with 11 bases between. The CDR3 loop spans 13 amino acids. Germline CDR1 and CDR2: KGHSH and LQKENI. The full variable domain, in which reference TRBV18 and TRBJ1-1 provide the parts outside the CDR3, is NAGVMQNPRHLVRRRGQEARLRCSPMKGHSHVYWYRQLPEEGLKFMVYLQKENIIDESGMPKERFSAEFPKEGPSILRIQQVVRGDSAAYFCASSPIREAEAFFGQGTRLTVV.

The rearrangement uses TRBV7-6 and TRBJ2-3; TRBD2 aligns across 9 bases. CDR3 size: 16 residues. The junction had 11 bases not matched to a gene; V was cut back by 4 bases and J by 6 bases. Germline V gene lookup returns CDR1 SGHVS and CDR2 FNYEAQ. Here the CDR3 DNA reads TGTGCCAGCAGCTCGCGGACTAGCGCTAGGGGGGATACGCAGTATTTT. Its protein is CASSSRTSARGDTQYF.

The chain employs TRBV7-6 and TRBJ1-5; D might be TRBD1 (6 bases). V was shortened by 0 bases and J by 0 bases, with 15 bases between the two germline ends. Germline assignment: CDR1 SGHVS and CDR2 FNYEAQ. This CDR3 comprises 18 residues. DNA of the CDR3: TGTGCCAGCAGCTTAGCGGCCCGGACAGCTTATAGCAATCAGCCCCAGCATTTT. Amino acid sequence: CASSLAARTAYSNQPQHF.

The chain carries TRBV9 and TRBJ2-5; 7 bases are a match to TRBD1. From germline, CDR1 is SGDLS and CDR2 YYNGEE. J lost 4 bases, V lost 3 bases, and 3 bases had no gene match. There are 13 residues in the CDR3. The CDR3 spells CASSGTGVETQYF. CDR3 DNA: TGTGCCAGCAGCGGTACAGGGGTAGAGACCCAGTACTTC.

This clone has a single count. V usage is TRBV11-3 and J usage is TRBJ2-7; no firm D call. The CDR3 contains 12 residues. Trimming stripped 10 bases from V and 5 bases from J, with 15 bases between. From germline, CDR1 is SGHNT and CDR2 YENEEA. CDR3 sequence: CATSVTGDEQYF. CDR3 sequence (DNA): TGTGCCACCTCAGTGACGGGTGACGAGCAGTACTTC.

J is TRBJ1-4 and V is TRBV11-2; D is uncertain. Trimming stripped 5 bases from V and 8 bases from J, with 12 bases between. From germline, CDR1 is SGHAT and CDR2 FQNNGV. CDR3 length equals 13 residues. The CDR3 is CASSQQRQEKLFF. The CDR3 DNA reads as TGTGCCAGCAGCCAACAGCGTCAGGAAAAACTGTTTTTT.

This clone was observed once. The rearrangement links TRBV12-3 or TRBV12-4 to TRBJ2-7; 9 bases fit TRBD2. J gave up 3 bases and V 8 bases, and 2 bases lay outside the gene matches. The CDR3 loop spans 12 amino acids. The CDR3 coding sequence is TGTGCCAGCCAGCGGGAGGACTACGAGCAGTACTTC. It specifies CASQREDYEQYF.

The rearrangement links TRBV5-1 to TRBJ2-1; D is tentatively TRBD1 or TRBD2 (5 bases each). V lost 2 bases, J lost 2 bases, and 14 bases lay in between. CDR1 SGHRS and CDR2 YFSETQ come from the germline V gene. The CDR3 totals 16 residues. As DNA, the CDR3 is TGCGCCAGCAGCTTCCTAGGGACGATGGCCTACAATGAGCAGTTCTTC. This encodes CASSFLGTMAYNEQFF.

The chain uses TRBV30 and TRBJ1-3; D is perhaps TRBD1 (6 bases). V was shortened by 7 bases and J by 4 bases, with 11 bases between the two germline ends. CDR3 length equals 12 residues. Germline lookup yields CDR1 GTSNPN and CDR2 SVGIG (reference sequence). The CDR3 sequence: CASYRVGNTIYF. The CDR3 DNA is TGTGCCTCCTACAGGGTAGGAAACACCATATATTTT. The full variable domain, with the rest looked up from reference TRBV30 and TRBJ1-3, is SQTIHQWPATLVQPVGSPLSLECTVEGTSNPNLYWYRQAAGRGLQLLFYSVGIGQISSEVPQNLSASRPQDRQFILSSKKLLLSDSGFYLCASYRVGNTIYFGEGSWLTVV.